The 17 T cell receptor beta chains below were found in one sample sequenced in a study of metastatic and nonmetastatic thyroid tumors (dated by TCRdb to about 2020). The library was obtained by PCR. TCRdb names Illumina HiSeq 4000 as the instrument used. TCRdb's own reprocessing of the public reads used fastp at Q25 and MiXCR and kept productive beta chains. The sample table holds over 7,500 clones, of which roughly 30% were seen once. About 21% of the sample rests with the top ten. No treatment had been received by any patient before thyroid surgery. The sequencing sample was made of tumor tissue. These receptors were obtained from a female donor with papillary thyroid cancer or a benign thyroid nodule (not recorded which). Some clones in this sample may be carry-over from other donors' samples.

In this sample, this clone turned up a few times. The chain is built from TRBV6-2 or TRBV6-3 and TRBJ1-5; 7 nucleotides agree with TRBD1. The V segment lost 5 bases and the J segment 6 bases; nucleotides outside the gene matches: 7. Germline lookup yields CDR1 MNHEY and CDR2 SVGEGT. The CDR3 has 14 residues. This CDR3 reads CASSLDREIQPQHF. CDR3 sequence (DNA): TGTGCCAGCAGTCTCGACAGGGAAATTCAGCCCCAGCATTTT.

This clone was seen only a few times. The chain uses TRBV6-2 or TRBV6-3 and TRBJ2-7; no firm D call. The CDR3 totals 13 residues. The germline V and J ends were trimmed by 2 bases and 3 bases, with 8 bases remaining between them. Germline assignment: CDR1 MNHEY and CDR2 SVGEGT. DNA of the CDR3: TGTGCCAGCAGTTACGGTGAAATCTACGAGCAGTACTTC. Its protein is CASSYGEIYEQYF.

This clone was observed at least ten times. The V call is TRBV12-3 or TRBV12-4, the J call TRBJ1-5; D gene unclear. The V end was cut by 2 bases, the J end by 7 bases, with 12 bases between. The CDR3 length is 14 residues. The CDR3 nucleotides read TGTGCCAGCAGTTTATTCGCTGAAGGGCAGCCCCAGCATTTT. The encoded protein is CASSLFAEGQPQHF.

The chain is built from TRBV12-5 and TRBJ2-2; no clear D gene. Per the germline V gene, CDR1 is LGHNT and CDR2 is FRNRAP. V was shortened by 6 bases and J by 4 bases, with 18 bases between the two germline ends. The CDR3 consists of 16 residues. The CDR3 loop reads CASGYGPVNTTGELFF. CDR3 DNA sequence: TGTGCTAGTGGGTACGGGCCAGTGAACACCACCGGGGAGCTGTTTTTT.

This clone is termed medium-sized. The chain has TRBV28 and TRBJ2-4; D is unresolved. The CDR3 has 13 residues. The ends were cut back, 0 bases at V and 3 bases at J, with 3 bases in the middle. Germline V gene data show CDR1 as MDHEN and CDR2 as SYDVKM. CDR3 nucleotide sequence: TGTGCCAGCAGTTTATGGGACAAAAACATTCAGTACTTC. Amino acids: CASSLWDKNIQYF.

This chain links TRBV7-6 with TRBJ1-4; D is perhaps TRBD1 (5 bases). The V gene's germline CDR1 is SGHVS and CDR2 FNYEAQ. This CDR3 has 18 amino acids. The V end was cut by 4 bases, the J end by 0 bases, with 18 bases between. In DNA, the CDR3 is TGTGCCAGCAGCTCCGAACCGTGGGACGGGGCAACTAATGAAAAACTGTTTTTT. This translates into CASSSEPWDGATNEKLFF.

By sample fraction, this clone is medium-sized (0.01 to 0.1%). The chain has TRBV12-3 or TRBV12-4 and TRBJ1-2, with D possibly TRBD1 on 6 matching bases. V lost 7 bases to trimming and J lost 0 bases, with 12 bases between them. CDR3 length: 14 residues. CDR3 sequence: CASNRRGANYGYTF. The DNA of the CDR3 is TGTGCCAGCAATCGCAGGGGTGCTAACTATGGCTACACCTTC.

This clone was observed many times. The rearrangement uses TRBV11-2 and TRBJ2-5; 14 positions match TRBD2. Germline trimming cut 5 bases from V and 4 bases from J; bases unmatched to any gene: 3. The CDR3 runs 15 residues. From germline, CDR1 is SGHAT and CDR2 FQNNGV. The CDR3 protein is CASSPGLAGAETQYF. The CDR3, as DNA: TGTGCCAGCAGCCCGGGACTAGCGGGAGCAGAGACCCAGTACTTC.

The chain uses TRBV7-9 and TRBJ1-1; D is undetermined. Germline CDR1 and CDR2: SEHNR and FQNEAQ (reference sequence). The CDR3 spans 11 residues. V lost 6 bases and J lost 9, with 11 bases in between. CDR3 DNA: TGTGCCAGCAGTCTGCTGATCAAAGCTTTCTTT. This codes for CASSLLIKAFF.

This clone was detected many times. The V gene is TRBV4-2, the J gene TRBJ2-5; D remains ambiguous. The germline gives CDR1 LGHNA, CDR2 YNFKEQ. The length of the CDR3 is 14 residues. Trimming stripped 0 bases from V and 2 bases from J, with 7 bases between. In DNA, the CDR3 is TGTGCCAGCAGCCAAGATCTTGGACAAGAGACCCAGTACTTC. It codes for CASSQDLGQETQYF.

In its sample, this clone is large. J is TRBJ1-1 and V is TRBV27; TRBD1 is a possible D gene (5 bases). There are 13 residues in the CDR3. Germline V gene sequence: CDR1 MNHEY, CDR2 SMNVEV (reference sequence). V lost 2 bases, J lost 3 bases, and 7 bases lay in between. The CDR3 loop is CASSLGAYTEAFF. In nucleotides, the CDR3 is TGTGCCAGCAGTTTAGGGGCGTACACTGAAGCTTTCTTT.

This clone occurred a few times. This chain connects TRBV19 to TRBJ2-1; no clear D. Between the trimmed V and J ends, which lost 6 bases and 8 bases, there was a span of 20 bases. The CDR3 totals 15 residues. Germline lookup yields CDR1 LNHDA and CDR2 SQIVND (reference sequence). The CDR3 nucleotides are TGTGCCAGTAGCCTCCTAGGTACGGGTCAAGATGAGCAGTTCTTC. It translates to CASSLLGTGQDEQFF.

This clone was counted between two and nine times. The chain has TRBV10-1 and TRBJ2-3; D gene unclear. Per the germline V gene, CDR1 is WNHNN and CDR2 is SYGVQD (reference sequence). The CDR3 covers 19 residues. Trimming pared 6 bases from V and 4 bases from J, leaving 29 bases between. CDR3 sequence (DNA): TGCGCCAGCAGGATTCTAGAATCGTGGGAACATACCCACGCAGATACGCAGTATTTT. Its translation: CASRILESWEHTHADTQYF.

CDR3 sequence: CASSFAGGSNEQFF. The CDR3 DNA follows: TGTGCCAGCAGTTTTGCAGGGGGCTCGAATGAGCAGTTCTTC. The chain joins TRBV28 to TRBJ2-1; TRBD1 matches at 8 bases. The CDR3 length is 14 residues. Germline loops: CDR1 MDHEN, CDR2 SYDVKM. Unmatched junction bases numbered 5, after V lost 3 bases and J lost 7 bases.

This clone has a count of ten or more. The CDR3 bases are TGTGCCAGCAGCCTCGGACTAGCAGGAGATACGCAGTATTTT. Translating gives CASSLGLAGDTQYF. The chain employs TRBV11-3 and TRBJ2-3, with 8 bases lining up with TRBD2. V lost 5 bases and J lost 5; bases outside the gene matches: 6. This CDR3 region has 14 residues. CDR1 SGHNT and CDR2 YENEEA come from the germline V gene.

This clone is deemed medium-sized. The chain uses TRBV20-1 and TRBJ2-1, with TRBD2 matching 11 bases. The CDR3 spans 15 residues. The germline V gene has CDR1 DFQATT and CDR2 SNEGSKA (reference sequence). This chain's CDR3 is CSGRDLAGGGNEQFF. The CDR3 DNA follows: TGCAGCGGAAGAGATTTAGCGGGAGGGGGGAATGAGCAGTTCTTC.

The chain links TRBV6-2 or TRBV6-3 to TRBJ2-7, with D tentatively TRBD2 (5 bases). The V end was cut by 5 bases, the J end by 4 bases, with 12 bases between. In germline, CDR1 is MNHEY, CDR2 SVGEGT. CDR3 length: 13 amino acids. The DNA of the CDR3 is TGTGCCAGCAGTACCGGAGGCGGATACGAGCAGTACTTC. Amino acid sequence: CASSTGGGYEQYF.